These T cell receptor beta chains were read from a single sample in a study of graft-versus-host responses after intestinal transplantation. Some clones are missing from TCRdb's copy, which holds only in-frame ones; the method was immunoSEQ multiplex PCR. This table holds around 6,700 clones, 89% found once. Sequencing was performed on PBMCs, taken nearly 85 days after transplant. The receptors were gathered from a human patient who received an intestinal transplant, so some T cells may come from the graft donor. The CDR3 runs from the conserved cysteine through the conserved F or W. The D gene is left open where the match is weak. Expanded clones get a size class; other rows say once, few or many, or leave the size out.

v_gene	abundance	d_gene	j_gene	CDR3aa	CDR3nt
TRBV27	-	TRBD1	TRBJ2-4	CASSQDRALAKNIQYF	TGTGCCAGCAGTCAAGACAGGGCTCTAGCCAAAAACATTCAGTACTTC
TRBV5-6	-	TRBD2	TRBJ2-2	CASSGVGSGGPQADGELFF	TGTGCCAGCAGCGGGGTGGGTAGCGGGGGGCCGCAAGCCGACGGGGAGCTGTTTTTT
TRBV4-3	few	TRBD1	TRBJ1-2	CASSQTGGGLYGYTF	TGCGCCAGCAGTCAAACAGGGGGTGGGCTCTATGGCTACACCTTC
TRBV11-2	-	-	TRBJ1-3	CASSDPGHSNTIYF	TGTGCCAGCAGCGACCCGGGACACTCTAACACCATATATTTT
TRBV28	-	-	TRBJ2-7	CASTSSSYEQYF	TGTGCCAGCACCTCTAGCTCCTACGAGCAGTACTTC
TRBV4-1	once	TRBD1	TRBJ2-1	CASSPDDRVSYNEQFF	TGCGCCAGCAGCCCGGACGACAGGGTCTCCTACAATGAGCAGTTCTTC
TRBV5-1	-	-	TRBJ2-1	CASSLIQGGYNEQFF	TGCGCCAGCAGCTTGATCCAGGGAGGCTACAATGAGCAGTTCTTC
TRBV19	-	-	TRBJ1-2	CASSIGTANYGYTF	TGTGCCAGTAGTATCGGGACCGCAAACTATGGCTACACCTTC
TRBV4-3	-	-	TRBJ1-5	CASSQDLPGHNQPQHF	TGCGCCAGCAGCCAAGATCTTCCAGGGCACAATCAGCCCCAGCATTTT
TRBV5-1	-	-	TRBJ2-3	CASSPRGPDTQYF	TGCGCCAGCAGCCCGAGGGGTCCAGATACGCAGTATTTT
TRBV28	once	TRBD2	TRBJ2-1	CASSPSPASGRSTYNEQFF	TGTGCCAGCAGTCCATCCCCGGCTAGCGGGAGGTCGACCTACAATGAGCAGTTCTTC
TRBV7-3	-	-	TRBJ2-5	CASSLGTGETQYF	TGTGCCAGCAGCTTAGGAACGGGAGAGACCCAGTACTTC
TRBV7-7	-	TRBD2	TRBJ2-1	CASSLQPGLAGGLTYNEQFF	TGTGCTAGCAGCCTCCAACCGGGACTAGCGGGGGGACTGACCTACAATGAGCAGTTCTTC
TRBV11-3	-	TRBD2	TRBJ2-1	CASSGSGGVNNEQFF	TGTGCCAGCAGCGGTAGCGGGGGGGTGAACAATGAGCAGTTCTTC
TRBV18	-	-	TRBJ2-3	CASSPPQGFPGDTQYF	TGTGCCAGCTCACCACCTCAGGGTTTTCCAGGAGATACGCAGTATTTT
TRBV28	-	TRBD1	TRBJ2-1	CASSSIRQGRSYNEQFF	TGTGCCAGCAGTTCCATCCGACAGGGCCGCTCCTACAATGAGCAGTTCTTC
TRBV7-2	-	-	TRBJ1-2	CASSLGLGAGYTF	TGTGCCAGCAGCTTAGGGTTAGGGGCTGGCTACACCTTC
TRBV6-5	-	TRBD2	TRBJ2-3	CASSTGLAGADTQYF	TGTGCCAGCAGTACCGGACTAGCGGGAGCCGATACGCAGTATTTT
TRBV27	-	TRBD1	TRBJ1-6	CASSSWTGNPYNSPLHF	TGTGCCAGCAGTTCGTGGACAGGGAATCCCTATAATTCACCCCTCCACTTT
TRBV5-1	-	-	TRBJ2-4	CASSLVAGVDKNIQYF	TGCGCCAGCAGCTTGGTTGCCGGGGTCGACAAAAACATTCAGTACTTC
TRBV5-6	-	TRBD2	TRBJ2-7	CASSLVAGGPLAYEQYF	TGTGCCAGCAGCTTGGTAGCGGGAGGCCCTCTGGCCTACGAGCAGTACTTC
TRBV4-1	-	TRBD2	TRBJ2-7	CASSQAIASGRSDYEQYF	TGCGCCAGCAGCCAAGCCATCGCTAGCGGGAGATCAGACTACGAGCAGTACTTC
TRBV7-8	-	-	TRBJ1-6	CASSLEGTGNNSPLHF	TGTGCCAGCAGCTTAGAGGGAACAGGGAACAATTCACCCCTCCACTTT
TRBV10-3	-	-	TRBJ2-1	CAISAPPDGSSYNEQFF	TGTGCCATCAGTGCCCCACCGGACGGGAGCTCCTACAATGAGCAGTTCTTC
TRBV28	-	TRBD2	TRBJ2-1	CASSFSSSAGGSYNEQFF	TGTGCCAGCAGTTTCTCGTCTTCAGCGGGGGGTTCCTACAATGAGCAGTTCTTC
TRBV28	-	-	TRBJ1-5	CASSSTRTDQPQHF	TGTGCCAGCAGTTCCACGAGGACGGATCAGCCCCAGCATTTT